Below, 32 T cell receptor beta chains from the same sample are listed, as sequenced in a study of tumor-infiltrating lymphocytes in primary liver carcinoma. Making TCR beta cDNA involved roughly 500 ng total RNA and a constant-region primer. Slightly modified ARM-PCR, run as three nested multiplex PCR rounds, produced the TCR beta libraries. TRBV1-TRBV30 forward primers paired with a C-beta reverse primer were used in the first two PCR rounds, which ran roughly 10 cycles each. Via MiXCR, TCRdb re-called the multiplex PCR reads, giving one row per CDR3 protein. The sample lists approximately 320,000 distinct CDR3 sequences, 45% to 70% occurring once. Extraction also yielded germline DNA, while blood RNA was obtained from unsorted whole blood. The source material was peripheral blood. The receptors stem from a woman between 25 and 40 years old with primary liver carcinoma and hepatitis B virus infection.

Details on this clonotype: This could be a read error, since a much larger clone is one nucleotide away. CDR3 DNA sequence: TGCGCCAGCAGCCACGACAGGGTTGGGCAAGAGAACCAGTACTTC. Amino acid sequence: CASSHDRVGQENQYF. The genes are TRBV5-1 and TRBJ2-5; 7 bases are a match to TRBD1. Germline lookup yields CDR1 SGHRS and CDR2 YFSETQ. The CDR3 length is 15 residues. Together with reference TRBV5-1 and TRBJ2-5, the CDR3 gives the full variable domain: KAGVTQTPRYLIKTRGQQVTLSCSPISGHRSVSWYQQTPGQGLQFLFEYFSETQRNKGNFPGRFSGRQFSNSRSEMNVSTLELGDSALYLCASSHDRVGQENQYFGPGTRLLVL.

V is TRBV29-1 and J is TRBJ2-7; no clear D gene. Germline values: CDR1 SQVTM, CDR2 ANQGSEA. V gave up 5 bases and J gave up 2 bases, with 16 bases separating them. This CDR3 is built from 14 residues. The CDR3, as DNA: TGCAGCGTTACATCCGTGACTGAAACCTACGAGCAGTACTTC. This sequence encodes CSVTSVTETYEQYF.

In the case of this clonotype: A much larger clone lies one base from this, so it may be a read error. V and J are TRBV6-5 and TRBJ1-3; D is uncertain. The V gene's germline CDR1 is MNHEY and CDR2 SVGAGI. The CDR3 runs to 13 residues. In DNA form, the CDR3 reads TGTGCCTGCAGGTCAAGATCTATTTCCACCATATATTTT. As protein: CACRSRSISTIYF.

As for this clonotype: The junction differs from germline at one of its ends, possibly a read error. V is TRBV28 and J is TRBJ1-5, with 7 bases fitting TRBD1. This CDR3 region has 15 residues. Germline V CDR1 and CDR2: MDHEN, SYDVKM. CDR3 nucleotide sequence: TGTGCCAGCAGTCGGCGACAGGGCTGGGATCAGCTCCAGCATTTT. Protein sequence: CASSRRQGWDQLQHF.

This clonotype was observed a single time. Mismatch with germline at one junction end may stem from a read error. This chain connects TRBV4-2 to TRBJ2-7, with 7 nucleotides matching TRBD2. This CDR3 is built from 16 residues. Germline V lookup: CDR1 LGHNA, CDR2 YNFKEQ. In nucleotides, the CDR3 is TGTGCCAGCAGCCAAGATTTATCGGGAGGACCGTACGATCAGTACTTC. Protein: CASSQDLSGGPYDQYF.

V and J are TRBV7-9 and TRBJ2-6; D possibly corresponds to TRBD1 (5 bases). Germline CDR1 reads SEHNR; CDR2 reads FQNEAQ (reference sequence). This CDR3 contains 16 residues. With 9 bases removed from V and 0 bases from J, the gap between germline ends came to 15 bases. The DNA for the CDR3 is TGTGCCAGACAGTCGACAGCCGTCTCTGGGGCCAACGTCCTGACTTTC. It translates to CARQSTAVSGANVLTF.

This clonotype showed up just a few times. The CDR3: CASSFLGGPPDTQYF. CDR3 DNA sequence: TGTGCCAGCAGCTTCCTTGGAGGGCCCCCAGATACGCAGTATTTT. The J gene is TRBJ2-3, the V gene TRBV5-4; weak D call: TRBD2 (6 bases). The V gene's germline CDR1 is SGHNT and CDR2 YYREEE (reference sequence). Trimming left V 2 bases short and J 4 bases short, with 14 bases between. The CDR3 sequence is 15 residues long. Together with reference TRBV5-4 and TRBJ2-3, the CDR3 gives the full variable domain: ETGVTQSPTHLIKTRGQQVTLRCSSQSGHNTVSWYQQALGQGPQFIFQYYREEENGRGNFPPRFSGLQFPNYSSELNVNALELDDSALYLCASSFLGGPPDTQYFGPGTRLTVL.

About this clonotype: This sequence may be a read error, since a much larger clone differs from it by one base. The chain recombines TRBV12-3 or TRBV12-4 with TRBJ2-3; no firm D call. The CDR3 runs 14 residues. The CDR3 nucleotides are TGTGCCAGCAATCCCCTTCATGGCACAGATACGAAGTATTTT. Amino acids: CASNPLHGTDTKYF.

This clonotype was seen ten or more times. The genes are TRBV14 and TRBJ2-1; D tentatively fits TRBD1 or TRBD2 (5 bases each). Germline CDR1 reads SGHDN; CDR2 reads FVKESK. The CDR3 is made up of 13 amino acids. Trimming pared 4 bases from V and 5 bases from J, leaving 9 bases between. Here the CDR3 DNA reads TGTGCCAGCAGCCGGGACCCACACAATGAGCAGTTCTTC. Protein product: CASSRDPHNEQFF. Filled out from reference TRBV14 and TRBJ2-1, the complete variable domain reads EAGVTQFPSHSVIEKGQTVTLRCDPISGHDNLYWYRRVMGKEIKFLLHFVKESKQDESGMPNNRFLAERTGGTYSTLKVQPAELEDSGVYFCASSRDPHNEQFFGPGTRLTVL.

This clonotype came up once. The chain couples TRBV6-2 or TRBV6-3 to TRBJ2-4; the D call may be TRBD1 or TRBD2 (5 bases each). V lost 7 bases to trimming and J lost 0 bases, with 13 bases between them. The CDR3 contains 15 residues. CDR1 and CDR2 (germline): MNHEY, SVGEGT. The CDR3 DNA reads TGTGCCAGCACTTTTGGGACGGGAGCCAAAAACATTCAGTACTTC. Translating it yields CASTFGTGAKNIQYF.

This clonotype was recorded a few times. The V and J genes are TRBV28 and TRBJ2-7; possibly TRBD2 for D (6 bases). Germline CDR1 is MDHEN and CDR2 is SYDVKM. This CDR3 has 14 residues. Trimming removed 5 bases at V and 6 bases at J, with 17 bases between. CDR3 nucleotides: TGTGCCAGCAGTGCCCCTGCGACTAGGCGCGAGCAGTACTTC. Encoded protein: CASSAPATRREQYF.

This chain joins TRBV24-1 and TRBJ2-2; maybe TRBD1 (6 bases). Germline V CDR1 and CDR2: KGHDR, SFDVKD. The CDR3 covers 16 residues. V shed 6 bases and J shed 5 bases, with 18 bases lying between them. The CDR3 nucleotides are TGTGCCACCAGTAATGGGAACACAGGGCTTACCGGGGAGCTGTTTTTT. Amino acids: CATSNGNTGLTGELFF.

A note on this clonotype: A junction boundary mismatches the germline segment, possibly from a read error. As DNA, the CDR3 is TGTACCAGCGGGCCATTAACTAGCGCCAATGAGCAGTTCTTC. Protein: CTSGPLTSANEQFF. V usage is TRBV7-9 and J usage is TRBJ2-1; 7 nucleotides agree with TRBD2. Looked up from germline, CDR1 is SEHNR and CDR2 is FQNEAQ (reference sequence). The CDR3 runs to 14 residues.

Turning to this clonotype: One base away lies a much larger clone, so this may be a sequencing read error. The chain combines TRBV4-1 with TRBJ2-1; no firm D call. The length of the CDR3 is 16 residues. Germline CDR1 reads MGHRA; CDR2 reads YSYEKL. The CDR3 spells CASSPGGTSSYNEQLF. The CDR3 DNA sequence: TGCGCCAGCAGCCCCGGTGGAACAAGCTCCTACAATGAGCAGCTCTTC.

This sequence joins TRBV4-2 and TRBJ2-1, with TRBD2 as a possible D gene (6 bases). V was cut by 0 bases and J by 1 base, with 7 bases left in between. Looked up from germline, CDR1 is LGHNA and CDR2 is YNFKEQ. This CDR3 spans 15 amino acids. CDR3 region: CASSQEEGSYNEQFF. The CDR3 DNA is TGTGCCAGCAGCCAAGAGGAGGGATCCTACAATGAGCAGTTCTTC.

The rearrangement links TRBV28 to TRBJ2-5, with a possible D match to TRBD1 (5 bases). This CDR3 is built from 16 residues. CDR1 and CDR2 from the germline V gene are MDHEN and SYDVKM. Trimming cost V 6 bases and J 4 bases, with 21 bases left between them. The CDR3 here is CASRRNRILRGETQYF. The CDR3 DNA is TGTGCCAGCAGGAGGAACAGGATATTAAGGGGAGAGACCCAGTACTTC.

With respect to this clonotype: A read error may explain this, as a much larger clone is one base away. This chain links TRBV12-3 or TRBV12-4 with TRBJ1-5; 8 nucleotides agree with TRBD1. The junction had 8 bases not matched to a gene; V was cut back by 10 bases and J by 3 bases. CDR3 length: 14 amino acids. In DNA form, the CDR3 reads TGTGCCATCAGCCGACAGGGGATCAATCAGCCCCAGCATTTT. This codes for CAISRQGINQPQHF.

Comments on this clonotype: This may stem from a read error, because a much larger clone lies one nucleotide away. J is TRBJ2-7 and V is TRBV6-5; D remains ambiguous. V lost 2 bases to trimming and J lost 1 base, with 12 bases between them. The CDR3 extends over 15 amino acids. Germline lookup yields CDR1 MNHEY and CDR2 SVGAGI. The CDR3 DNA reads as TGTGCCAGCAGTTACACGATCTCCGGATCCTACGAGCAGTACTTC. Its protein product is CASSYTISGSYEQYF.

Only one count was recorded for this clonotype. This sequence joins TRBV4-2 and TRBJ2-1; unclear D gene. Germline loops: CDR1 LGHNA, CDR2 YNFKEQ. Deletions cut 6 bases from V and 5 bases from J, with 11 bases between. The CDR3 extends over 13 amino acids. The CDR3 DNA reads TGTGCCAGCAGGGATCTAGAAAACAATGAGCAGTTCTTC. Its protein is CASRDLENNEQFF.

The table lists this clonotype with a few counts. One end of the junction fails to match germline, which may point to a read error. This rearrangement joins TRBV14 to TRBJ1-1; the match to TRBD1 covers 7 bases. Per the germline V gene, CDR1 is SGHDN and CDR2 is FVKESK. CDR3 length equals 13 residues. The CDR3 loop is CASSRQGTMRLGF. Here the CDR3 DNA reads TGTGCCAGCAGCCGACAGGGAACGATGCGGTTGGGCTTT.

As for this clonotype: Since a much larger clone is just one base distant, this may be a read error. The chain links TRBV6-2 or TRBV6-3 to TRBJ2-1; TRBD2 is a possible D gene (6 bases). CDR3 length: 14 residues. Germline-derived CDR1 and CDR2 are MNHEY and SVGEGT. Trimming removed 10 bases at V and 4 bases at J, with 17 bases between. The CDR3 is CANRGSGAYNEQFF. The CDR3 DNA sequence: TGTGCCAACAGAGGGTCGGGAGCGTACAATGAGCAGTTCTTC.

This clonotype was counted a few times. The rearrangement joins TRBV12-3 or TRBV12-4 to TRBJ1-1, with D perhaps matching TRBD1 (6 bases). V lost 8 bases and J lost 10, with 20 bases in between. This CDR3 comprises 13 residues. The CDR3 sequence: CASRGGGPRGAFF. CDR3 nucleotides: TGTGCCAGCCGGGGGGGGGGCCCAAGGGGAGCTTTCTTT.

This clonotype was seen at least ten times. The gene calls are TRBV4-2 and TRBJ1-2; a possible D gene is TRBD1 (6 bases). Germline V gives CDR1 LGHNA, CDR2 YNFKEQ. This CDR3 contains 14 residues. The germline V and J ends were trimmed by 1 base and 8 bases, with 14 bases remaining between them. The CDR3 DNA sequence: TGTGCCAGCAGCCAAGCGATGGGGGCGCGGGGCTACACCTTC. Protein sequence: CASSQAMGARGYTF.

To note about this clonotype: This clone may be a read error of a much larger clone one base away. This chain connects TRBV12-3 or TRBV12-4 to TRBJ1-3, with D uncertain. V lost 7 bases and J lost 3, with 25 bases in between. This CDR3 region has 18 residues. The CDR3 nucleotides are TGTGCCAGCACCGGGGATAGGGAGATAACCCGATTTGGAAACACCATATATTTT. This encodes CASTGDREITRFGNTIYF.

A remark on this clonotype: The germline gene is not matched at one end of the junction; a read error may be the cause. The chain combines TRBV12-3 or TRBV12-4 with TRBJ2-1, with 11 positions matching TRBD1. The CDR3 is made up of 14 amino acids. For the CDR3, the DNA is TGTGTCAGCAGTTGGGACAGGGGGTACAATGAGCAGTTCTTC. Its protein product is CVSSWDRGYNEQFF.

V usage is TRBV11-2 and J usage is TRBJ2-7, with 7 bases that match TRBD2. V was clipped by 7 bases and J by 7 bases; unmatched bases: 10. This CDR3 contains 13 residues. Germline CDR1 and CDR2: SGHAT and FQNNGV. The CDR3, as DNA: TGTGCCAGCAAAAGAGGTAGCGGGCCTGAGCAGTACTTC. Translating gives CASKRGSGPEQYF.

This clonotype was picked up one time. The chain carries TRBV4-2 and TRBJ2-1, with 7 bases lining up with TRBD2. J was trimmed by 1 base and V by 6 bases; bases with no gene match: 12. The CDR3 is 17 residues long. Germline V CDR1 and CDR2: LGHNA, YNFKEQ. CDR3 region: CASSHGAGGDSYNEQFF. The CDR3 DNA is TGTGCCAGCAGTCATGGGGCTGGGGGGGATTCCTACAATGAGCAGTTCTTC.

The chain recombines TRBV5-5 with TRBJ2-2, with TRBD1 as a possible D gene (6 bases). The CDR3 runs to 17 residues. Germline CDR1 is SGHKS and CDR2 is YYEKEE (reference sequence). Trimming shortened V by 4 bases and J by 4 bases, and 20 bases separated the two germline ends. The CDR3 loop reads CASSHRVPQTSTGELFF. The CDR3 nucleotides read TGTGCCAGCAGCCACAGGGTCCCCCAAACTTCCACCGGGGAGCTGTTTTTT.

As to this clonotype: A much more abundant neighbour one base away suggests this may be a read error. The chain has TRBV12-3 or TRBV12-4 and TRBJ2-5; D unclear. CDR3 length equals 12 residues. The DNA for the CDR3 is TGTGCCAGCAGTTTGTACCAAGCGACCCAGTACTTC. Its protein product is CASSLYQATQYF.

With respect to this clonotype: Because the CDR3 is missing its conserved closing phenylalanine or tryptophan, this is likely a read error. This chain links TRBV4-3 with TRBJ2-1; 11 bases align to TRBD2. The germline V gene encodes CDR1 LGHNA and CDR2 YSLEER. This CDR3 contains 16 residues. Trimming cost V 0 bases and J 8 bases; bases outside gene matches: 6. CDR3 coding DNA: TGCGCCAGCAGCCAAGATCGGGCTAGCGGGAGGTATGAGCAGTTCATC. This encodes CASSQDRASGRYEQFI.

Turning to this clonotype: A read error may explain this, as a much larger clone is one base away. The chain employs TRBV6-6 and TRBJ2-7, with D uncertain. Between the trimmed V and J ends, which lost 2 bases and 2 bases, there was a span of 13 bases. The CDR3 totals 15 residues. Germline CDR1 MNHNY, CDR2 SVGAGI (reference sequence). CDR3 residues: CASSYTQAGPYEQYF. The CDR3 DNA reads as TGTGCCAGCAGTTACACACAAGCCGGCCCCTACGAGCAGTACTTC.

Points on this clonotype: A junction end diverges from the germline sequence, so it may reflect a read error. The chain uses TRBV12-3 or TRBV12-4 and TRBJ1-5; D not resolved. The length of the CDR3 is 11 residues. CDR3 protein: CVSSHGVAHHF. For the CDR3, the DNA is TGTGTCAGCAGCCACGGGGTGGCCCACCATTTT.